This T cell receptor beta chain was captured by sequencing in a study of blood T cell repertoires in COVID-19. Study context: Samples taken during acute and convalescent COVID-19 were collected in the United States, Italy and Spain. From T cells, B-cell-depleted T cells, or PBMCs came the material, which was cDNA or gDNA.

The length of the CDR3 is 17 residues. The V and J ends lost 4 bases and 0 bases respectively, with 17 bases between them. The germline gives CDR1 SGHNT, CDR2 YYREEE (reference sequence). Profiling relied on immunoSEQ multiplex PCR, and the TCRdb table lists in-frame clones only, not all of them. Of around 220,000 clones detected, 80% to 90% appear once; the ten largest clones hold roughly 1.5%. V usage is TRBV5-4 and J usage is TRBJ1-3; D may be TRBD1 (5 bases). Sequencing was carried out using peripheral blood. The TCR originated in a man aged 18-30 years with active or convalescent COVID-19. The CDR3, as DNA: TGTGCCAGCAGCCCAAGGCCAGGGCGAGACTCTGGAAACACCATATATTTT. Its translation: CASSPRPGRDSGNTIYF.